This T cell receptor (beta chain) was documented in a study of response to subunit inactivated influenza vaccine. General study findings and limits: Authors proposed each seasonal influenza vaccination draws in few new T cells.

The germline CDR1 and CDR2 sequences are SGHTA and FQGNSA. This CDR3 is 16 amino acids long. The V gene lost 0 bases and the J gene lost 0 bases, with 9 bases spanning the gap. TCRdb called the RT-PCR reads again in MiXCR, with one record for every CDR3 protein. The sample includes 290,000 or so distinct CDR3 sequences, approximately 23% seen only once; the top ten take about a tenth. This clonotype has just a few counts. Its antigen is still unknown. This specimen was PBMCs from blood, taken less than 22 months after vaccination. This chain uses TRBV7-2 with TRBJ1-3; D gene unclear. The clonotype was recovered from a man aged 50 to 69 who received an inactivated influenza vaccine. CDR3 nucleotides: TGTGCCAGCAGCTTAGCGCTAGGAGGCTCTGGAAACACCATATATTTT. Encoded protein: CASSLALGGSGNTIYF.